Listed below are T cell receptor beta chains from one sample, sequenced in a study of blood T cells in healthy people across ages. TCRdb called the 5' RACE reads again in MiXCR, with one record for every CDR3 protein. The table lists under 2,000,000 distinct CDR3 sequences, approximately 50% of them singletons. The sample consisted of blood. The receptors shown here come from a woman in her forties in good health. Each CDR3 is given without its conserved first and last residue. Each record gives: V gene, J gene, CDR3 protein.

TRBV7-2	TRBJ1-4	ASTLRAGEKLF
TRBV6-5	TRBJ2-5	ASSLLDRGGEQY
TRBV24-1	TRBJ2-5	ATSDPGQLQETQY
TRBV6-1	TRBJ2-1	ASSEWGRGGSYNEQF
TRBV10-3	TRBJ1-5	AIRGGGNQPQH
TRBV6-5	TRBJ2-4	ASSYSAEFLGKNIQY
TRBV4-3	TRBJ2-6	ASSPRTGASLSGANVLT
TRBV20-1	TRBJ2-2	SARGVPHGELF
TRBV7-2	TRBJ2-5	ASSLRTPDSQY
TRBV7-6	TRBJ1-3	ASSLARRQSSGNTIY
TRBV7-3	TRBJ2-1	ASSKRGGTGGLNEQF
TRBV25-1	TRBJ1-6	ASSESMTYNSPLH
TRBV11-3	TRBJ2-3	ASSLESDSTDTQY
TRBV3-1	TRBJ2-3	ASSQPPDPQY
TRBV7-2	TRBJ1-4	ASSFTGSLVEKLF
TRBV14	TRBJ1-2	ASSAQTRYGYT
TRBV6-5	TRBJ2-1	ASSYSRPALSYNEQF
TRBV10-3	-	AISESGGAPRETQY
TRBV25-1	TRBJ1-5	ASSDHTGIGNQPQH
TRBV6-5	TRBJ1-2	ASSQQGLSGGYT